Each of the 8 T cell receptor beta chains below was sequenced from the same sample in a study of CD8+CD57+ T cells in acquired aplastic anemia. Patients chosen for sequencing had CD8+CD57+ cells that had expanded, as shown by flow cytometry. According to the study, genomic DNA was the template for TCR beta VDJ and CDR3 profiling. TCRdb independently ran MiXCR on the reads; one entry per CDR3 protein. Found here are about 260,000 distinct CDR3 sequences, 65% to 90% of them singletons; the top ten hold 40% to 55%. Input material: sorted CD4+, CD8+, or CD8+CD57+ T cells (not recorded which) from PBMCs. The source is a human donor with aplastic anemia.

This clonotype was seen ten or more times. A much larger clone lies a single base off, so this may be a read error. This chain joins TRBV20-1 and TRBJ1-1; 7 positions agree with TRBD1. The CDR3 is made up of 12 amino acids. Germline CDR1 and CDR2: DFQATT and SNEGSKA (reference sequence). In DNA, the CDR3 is TGCAGTGCTAGACAGGGGGACACTGAAGCTCTCTTT. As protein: CSARQGDTEALF.

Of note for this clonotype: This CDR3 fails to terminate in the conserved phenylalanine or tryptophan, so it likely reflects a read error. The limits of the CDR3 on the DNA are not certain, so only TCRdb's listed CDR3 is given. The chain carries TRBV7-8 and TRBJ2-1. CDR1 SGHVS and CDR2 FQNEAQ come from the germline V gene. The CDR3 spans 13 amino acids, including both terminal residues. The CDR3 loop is CASSSNSKKKQLL.

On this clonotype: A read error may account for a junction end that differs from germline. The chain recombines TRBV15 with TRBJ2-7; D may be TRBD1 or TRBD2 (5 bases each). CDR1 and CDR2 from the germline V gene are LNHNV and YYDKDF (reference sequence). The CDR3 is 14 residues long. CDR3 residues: CASSGRGLNYEQYF. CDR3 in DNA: TGTGCCAGCAGCGGCCGGGGCCTAAACTACGAGCAGTACTTC.

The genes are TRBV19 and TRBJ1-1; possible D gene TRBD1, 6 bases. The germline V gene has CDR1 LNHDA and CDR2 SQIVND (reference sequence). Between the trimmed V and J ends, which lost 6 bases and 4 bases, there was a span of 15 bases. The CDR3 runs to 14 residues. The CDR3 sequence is CASSLTGRGTEAFF. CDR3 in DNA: TGTGCCAGTAGCCTGACAGGTAGGGGCACTGAAGCTTTCTTT. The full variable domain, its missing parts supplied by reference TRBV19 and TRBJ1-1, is DGGITQSPKYLFRKEGQNVTLSCEQNLNHDAMYWYRQDPGQGLRLIYYSQIVNDFQKGDIAEGYSVSREKKESFPLTVTSAQKNPTAFYLCASSLTGRGTEAFFGQGTRLTVV.

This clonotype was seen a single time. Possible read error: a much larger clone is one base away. The CDR3 spells CAGSPRTTPTDTQYF. CDR3 bases: TGTGCCGGCAGCCCTCGGACTACCCCCACAGATACGCAGTATTTT. This chain connects TRBV11-1 to TRBJ2-3, with a weak D call TRBD2 (6 bases). Germline V gene lookup returns CDR1 SGHAT and CDR2 FQDESV (reference sequence). The CDR3 runs 15 residues.

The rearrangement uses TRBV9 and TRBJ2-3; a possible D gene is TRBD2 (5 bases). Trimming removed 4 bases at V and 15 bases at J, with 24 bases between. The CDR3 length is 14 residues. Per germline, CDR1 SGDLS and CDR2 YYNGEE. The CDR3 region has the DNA TGTGCCAGCAGCATATTTAACACCGGGGAGCTGTTTTATTTT. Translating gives CASSIFNTGELFYF. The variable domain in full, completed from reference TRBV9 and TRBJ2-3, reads DSGVTQTPKHLITATGQRVTLRCSPRSGDLSVYWYQQSLDQGLQFLIQYYNGEERAKGNILERFSAQQFPDLHSELNLSSLELGDSALYFCASSIFNTGELFYFGPGTRLTVL.

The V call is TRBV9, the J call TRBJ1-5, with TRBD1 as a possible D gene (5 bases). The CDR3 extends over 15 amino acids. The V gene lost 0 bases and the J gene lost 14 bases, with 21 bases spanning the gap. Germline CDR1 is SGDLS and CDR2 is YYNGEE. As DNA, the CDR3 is TGTGCCAGCAGCGTAGGGGACCGAAGAAGTCAACACAAGCATTTT. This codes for CASSVGDRRSQHKHF.

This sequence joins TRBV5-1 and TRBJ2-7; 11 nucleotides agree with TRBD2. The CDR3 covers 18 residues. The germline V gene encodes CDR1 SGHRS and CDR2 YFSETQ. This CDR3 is CASSFRLAGTALSYEQYV. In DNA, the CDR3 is TGTGCCAGCAGCTTTCGACTAGCGGGAACAGCCCTTTCCTACGAGCAGTACGTC.